The 6 T cell receptor beta chains below were found in one sample sequenced in a study of cytomegalovirus exposure and HLA in healthy donors. This PCR relied on a set of 60 Vbeta primers and 13 Jbeta primers. Clones were sequenced by immunoSEQ multiplex PCR, and TCRdb holds only the in-frame ones, with some missing. Of nearly 300,000 clones listed, roughly 89% were seen once; the top ten hold around 4%. The specimen was PBMCs. The source is a man in his forties in good health and CMV-seropositive.

The gene calls are TRBV2 and TRBJ2-7, with 12 bases that match TRBD1. CDR3 length: 18 residues. The junction had 9 bases not matched to a gene; V was cut back by 2 bases and J by 1 base. Germline V lookup: CDR1 SNHLY, CDR2 FYNNEI. Written as DNA, the CDR3 is TGTGCCAGCAGTGAACCGGGACAGGGGGCATACATGTCCTACGAGCAGTACTTC. Residues: CASSEPGQGAYMSYEQYF.

The chain carries TRBV19 and TRBJ2-2; 7 nucleotides match TRBD1. The CDR3 has 15 residues. Germline values: CDR1 LNHDA, CDR2 SQIVND (reference sequence). After removal of 5 bases from V and 5 bases from J, the junction contained 8 bases not matched to a gene. CDR3 in DNA: TGTGCCAGTAGTCCTGGACAGGCCGTAACCGGGGAGCTGTTTTTT. Protein product: CASSPGQAVTGELFF.

This clone was seen just once. This chain's CDR3 is CASSLRLAGVGTGELFF. The DNA of the CDR3 is TGTGCCAGCAGCTTACGACTAGCGGGAGTAGGGACCGGGGAGCTGTTTTTT. The chain couples TRBV7-2 to TRBJ2-2; TRBD2 agrees at 12 bases. The CDR3 has 17 residues. Germline trimming cut 2 bases from V and 5 bases from J; bases unmatched to any gene: 6. From germline, CDR1 is SGHTA and CDR2 FQGNSA.

The chain employs TRBV5-4 and TRBJ2-7; 9 bases fit TRBD1. The trim removed 5 bases at V and 2 bases at J, leaving 5 bases unmatched. The CDR3 consists of 14 residues. Germline V CDR1 and CDR2: SGHNT, YYREEE (reference sequence). The CDR3: CASRDGQGTYEQYF. The CDR3 DNA reads as TGTGCCAGCAGAGATGGACAGGGGACCTACGAGCAGTACTTC.

This CDR3 is CASSLRTSGYNEQFF. In DNA form, the CDR3 reads TGCGCCAGCAGCCTCCGGACTAGCGGATACAATGAGCAGTTCTTC. This chain uses TRBV4-3 with TRBJ2-1; TRBD2 aligns across 10 bases. The CDR3 consists of 15 residues. Germline values: CDR1 LGHNA, CDR2 YSLEER. The ends lost 4 bases at V and 4 bases at J; junction bases unmatched: 4.

This sequence joins TRBV18 and TRBJ2-1; possibly TRBD2 for D (5 bases). There are 15 residues in the CDR3. Trimming took off 5 bases at V and 5 bases at J, with 16 bases between the two ends. Germline loops: CDR1 KGHSH, CDR2 LQKENI. CDR3 sequence (DNA): TGTGCCAGCTCAGGCGCGGCGGGTCAGAACAATGAGCAGTTCTTC. Translating it yields CASSGAAGQNNEQFF.